Listed below are T cell receptor beta chains from one sample, sequenced in a study of CD8+ T cells in alopecia areata. This table comes from immunoSEQ multiplex PCR, and its TCRdb copy is limited to in-frame clones, with some not included. The table has some 170,000 clones, roughly 59% seen once; the top ten hold around 1.6%. The sample here was CD4+ T cells sorted from blood, taken at week 0. The source is a human donor with alopecia areata. Both conserved end residues are part of each CDR3. Each record gives: clone size, V gene, D gene, J gene, CDR3 protein, CDR3 DNA. The D gene is left open where the match is weak. Only part of the rows carry a size: once, few, many, or a class if the clone is expanded.

-	TRBV15	TRBD2	TRBJ2-7	CATSRRGTDNHEQYF	TGTGCCACCAGCAGGCGGGGGACTGACAACCACGAGCAGTACTTC
-	TRBV9	-	TRBJ1-2	CASSFSTGEDGYTF	TGTGCCAGCAGCTTCTCTACAGGAGAAGATGGCTACACCTTC
-	TRBV20-1	-	TRBJ1-1	CSAREHEAFF	TGCAGTGCTAGAGAGCATGAAGCTTTCTTT
-	TRBV7-2	TRBD1	TRBJ1-4	CASSSGTGHEKLFF	TGTGCCAGCAGCTCAGGGACAGGGCATGAAAAACTGTTTTTT
-	TRBV2	-	TRBJ2-7	CASSEPGGDEQYF	TGTGCCAGCAGTGAACCTGGGGGCGACGAGCAGTACTTC
few	TRBV29-1	TRBD2	TRBJ2-3	CSVTAGGTDTQYF	TGCAGCGTTACAGCGGGGGGTACAGATACGCAGTATTTT
-	TRBV27	-	TRBJ2-2	CASSLGETGELFF	TGTGCCAGCAGTTTGGGTGAAACCGGGGAGCTGTTTTTT
-	TRBV5-1	TRBD1	TRBJ2-5	CASSPGQLVETQYF	TGCGCCAGCAGCCCGGGACAGTTGGTTGAGACCCAGTACTTC
-	TRBV29-1	TRBD2	TRBJ2-7	CSAAGGHMDEQYF	TGCAGCGCAGCGGGGGGTCACATGGACGAGCAGTACTTC
-	TRBV15	-	TRBJ2-6	CATSRDPGRQGANVLTF	TGTGCCACCAGCAGAGATCCGGGACGGCAGGGGGCCAACGTCCTGACTTTC
-	TRBV4-2	-	TRBJ1-6	CASSNILIGTVNSPLHF	TGTGCCAGCAGCAATATTTTGATCGGGACGGTAAATTCACCCCTCCACTTT
-	TRBV29-1	-	TRBJ2-1	CSVVPGDEVGEQFF	TGCAGCGTTGTCCCAGGGGATGAAGTTGGTGAGCAGTTCTTC
-	TRBV18	-	TRBJ2-7	CASSPIRGYEQYF	TGTGCCAGCTCACCTATTAGGGGCTACGAGCAGTACTTC
-	TRBV27	TRBD1	TRBJ1-2	CASSFSGQAGYTF	TGTGCCAGCAGTTTCTCGGGACAGGCCGGCTACACCTTC
-	TRBV11-3	TRBD2	TRBJ2-7	CASSSRGAEEQYF	TGTGCCAGCAGTTCGCGGGGGGCAGAGGAGCAGTACTTC
-	TRBV28	-	TRBJ1-2	CASSFLGKEHGYTF	TGTGCCAGCAGTTTTCTGGGAAAGGAGCATGGCTACACCTTC
-	TRBV2	-	TRBJ2-7	CASSESGGEQYF	TGTGCCAGCAGTGAGTCAGGCGGGGAGCAGTACTTC
-	TRBV2	-	TRBJ2-7	CASSERSDSAYEQYF	TGTGCCAGCAGTGAACGGTCGGACAGTGCCTACGAGCAGTACTTC
-	TRBV7-2	-	TRBJ1-5	CASRAGTSNQPQHF	TGTGCCAGCAGGGCCGGGACAAGCAATCAGCCCCAGCATTTT
-	TRBV19	-	TRBJ2-7	CASSNSYEQYF	TGTGCCAGTAGTAACTCCTACGAGCAGTACTTC
-	TRBV10-3	TRBD1	TRBJ2-2	CAISEPTGAVTGELFF	TGTGCCATCAGTGAGCCCACAGGGGCAGTGACCGGGGAGCTGTTTTTT
few	TRBV4-2	-	TRBJ1-4	CASSQDGFSSEKLFF	TGTGCCAGCAGCCAAGACGGATTCAGCAGCGAAAAACTGTTTTTT
-	TRBV14	-	TRBJ2-6	CASSQGSAGANVLTF	TGTGCCAGCAGCCAAGGTTCGGCCGGGGCCAACGTCCTGACTTTC
-	TRBV30	-	TRBJ1-2	CAWSVLTPPRGYTF	TGTGCCTGGAGTGTACTTACCCCGCCGCGTGGCTACACCTTC
-	TRBV4-1	-	TRBJ2-7	CASSQALGGYEQYF	TGCGCCAGCAGCCAAGCCCTAGGTGGGTACGAGCAGTACTTC
-	TRBV7-2	-	TRBJ2-7	CASSPATTYEQYF	TGTGCCAGCAGCCCCGCAACTACCTACGAGCAGTACTTC
-	TRBV29-1	-	TRBJ2-3	CSVPKGGSTDTQYF	TGCAGCGTGCCTAAGGGGGGTAGCACAGATACGCAGTATTTT
-	TRBV7-2	-	TRBJ1-1	CASSGNTEAFF	TGTGCCAGCAGCGGGAACACTGAAGCTTTCTTT
-	TRBV23-1	TRBD1	TRBJ2-6	CASNTRIRDSLSGANVLTF	TGCGCCAGCAATACCAGGATCCGGGACAGCCTCTCTGGGGCCAACGTCCTGACTTTC
-	TRBV6-5	-	TRBJ2-5	CATKSWGDQETQYF	TGTGCCACCAAGTCTTGGGGGGACCAAGAGACCCAGTACTTC
-	TRBV10-3	-	TRBJ1-2	CAIASEGSANYGYTF	TGTGCCATCGCAAGTGAGGGCTCCGCTAACTATGGCTACACCTTC
-	TRBV30	-	TRBJ1-2	CAWGAWPNHYGYTF	TGTGCCTGGGGGGCCTGGCCTAATCACTATGGCTACACCTTC
-	TRBV27	TRBD1	TRBJ2-2	CASSPGQGFTGELFF	TGTGCCAGCAGCCCGGGACAGGGCTTCACCGGGGAGCTGTTTTTT
once	TRBV18	TRBD2	TRBJ2-5	CASSQGGDQETQYF	TGTGCCAGCTCACAGGGAGGGGATCAAGAGACCCAGTACTTC
-	TRBV7-9	-	TRBJ2-2	CASSQPYTGELFF	TGTGCCAGCAGCCAACCGTACACCGGGGAGCTGTTTTTT
few	TRBV7-2	-	TRBJ2-2	CASSLVGYSNTGELFF	TGTGCCAGCAGCTTAGTGGGCTATTCGAACACCGGGGAGCTGTTTTTT
-	TRBV29-1	-	TRBJ2-7	CSVIGSYYEQYF	TGCAGCGTAATCGGGAGCTATTACGAGCAGTACTTC
-	TRBV7-2	TRBD2	TRBJ2-3	CASSSRLASTDTQYF	TGTGCCAGCAGCTCCAGACTAGCGAGCACAGATACGCAGTATTTT
-	TRBV11-2	-	TRBJ1-6	CASSLEYYGHSPLHF	TGTGCCAGCAGCTTAGAGTATTATGGGCATTCACCCCTCCACTTT
-	TRBV29-1	-	TRBJ2-5	CSVEGRRQETQYF	TGCAGCGTTGAAGGCCGGCGGCAAGAGACCCAGTACTTC